The 13 T cell receptor beta chains below all came from one sample that was sequenced in a study of neurological immune-mediated disorders. TCRdb analysed the 5' RACE reads with MiXCR anew, one entry per CDR3 protein. The data hold 60,000 to 80,000 distinct CDR3 sequences, with less than 6% observed a single time. Input material: PBMCs. Source of these receptors: a woman in her fifties or sixties with multiple sclerosis.

This clonotype appeared many times. The chain carries TRBV5-1 and TRBJ2-1; TRBD2 agrees at 10 bases. The germline V gene has CDR1 SGHRS and CDR2 YFSETQ. The trim removed 0 bases at V and 8 bases at J, leaving 8 bases unmatched. This CDR3 has 16 amino acids. The CDR3 spells CASSLAELAGLDEQFF. The CDR3 nucleotides read TGCGCCAGCAGCTTGGCCGAACTAGCGGGGTTAGATGAGCAGTTCTTC. Full variable domain (outside the CDR3, taken from reference TRBV5-1 and TRBJ2-1): KAGVTQTPRYLIKTRGQQVTLSCSPISGHRSVSWYQQTPGQGLQFLFEYFSETQRNKGNFPGRFSGRQFSNSRSEMNVSTLELGDSALYLCASSLAELAGLDEQFFGPGTRLTVL.

At least ten counts were recorded for this clonotype. The chain uses TRBV5-1 and TRBJ2-1; perhaps TRBD2 as D (6 bases). CDR1 and CDR2 (germline): SGHRS, YFSETQ. The CDR3 runs to 14 residues. Deletions cut 0 bases from V and 7 bases from J, with 11 bases between. The CDR3 here is CASSLASGSNEQFF. CDR3 nucleotides: TGCGCCAGCAGCTTGGCCAGCGGGTCTAATGAGCAGTTCTTC.

The sample holds a few counts of this clonotype. The gene calls are TRBV7-2 and TRBJ2-5; 13 bases agree with TRBD2. The germline CDR1 and CDR2 sequences are SGHTA and FQGNSA. The junction had 5 bases not matched to a gene; V was cut back by 4 bases and J by 9 bases. The CDR3 is made up of 14 amino acids. Here the CDR3 reads CASSSTSGGASQYF. CDR3 in DNA: TGTGCCAGCAGCTCAACTAGCGGGGGGGCGTCCCAGTACTTC. Combining the CDR3 with reference TRBV7-2 and TRBJ2-5 gives the whole variable domain GAGVSQSPSNKVTEKGKDVELRCDPISGHTALYWYRQSLGQGLEFLIYFQGNSAPDKSGLPSDRFSAERTGGSVSTLTIQRTQQEDSAVYLCASSSTSGGASQYFGPGTRLLVL.

This clonotype was recorded many times. The chain uses TRBV20-1 and TRBJ1-2; D uncertain. The germline V gene encodes CDR1 DFQATT and CDR2 SNEGSKA (reference sequence). The CDR3 totals 11 residues. With 6 bases removed from V and 9 bases from J, the gap between germline ends came to 14 bases. This CDR3 reads CSATILQSYTF. Written as DNA, the CDR3 is TGCAGTGCCACCATCCTACAAAGCTACACCTTC.

In its sample, this clonotype was seen many times. This sequence joins TRBV5-1 and TRBJ2-1; tentatively, D is TRBD2 (5 bases). From germline, CDR1 is SGHRS and CDR2 YFSETQ. The germline V and J ends were trimmed by 0 bases and 12 bases, with 19 bases remaining between them. The CDR3 has 15 residues. CDR3 bases: TGCGCCAGCAGCTTGGCGAGCGGAGGCTGGAGCAGGCAGTTCTTC. It specifies CASSLASGGWSRQFF.

Note on this clonotype: It may be a read error: a sequence one base away is much more abundant. The chain couples TRBV24-1 to TRBJ1-4, with no clear D. The V gene lost 4 bases and the J gene lost 8 bases, with 16 bases spanning the gap. This CDR3 spans 15 amino acids. Germline CDR1 KGHDR, CDR2 SFDVKD. CDR3 bases: TGTGCCACCAGTGAGTCGGGAAACCCGGAGGAAAAACTGTTTTTT. Protein product: CATSESGNPEEKLFF.

At least ten counts were recorded for this clonotype. V is TRBV29-1 and J is TRBJ1-2, with D unclear. The CDR3 covers 11 residues. V lost 3 bases and J 10 bases, leaving 12 bases between the germline ends. CDR1 is SQVTM and CDR2 is ANQGSEA in the germline V gene. CDR3 amino acids: CSVEDRKDYTF. The DNA of the CDR3 is TGCAGCGTTGAGGACCGCAAGGACTACACCTTC.

In this sample, this clonotype turned up many times. The chain uses TRBV10-1 and TRBJ2-2, with 7 bases aligning to TRBD1. Trimming removed 0 bases from V and 5 bases from J; junction bases left unmatched: 6. From germline, CDR1 is WNHNN and CDR2 SYGVQD (reference sequence). The CDR3 length is 16 residues. The CDR3 region is CASSESFKGATGELFF. DNA of the CDR3: TGCGCCAGCAGTGAGTCGTTTAAGGGGGCTACCGGGGAGCTGTTTTTT.

This clonotype occurred many times. The chain couples TRBV10-2 to TRBJ2-3; 7 bases agree with TRBD2. Germline CDR1 reads WSHSY; CDR2 reads SAAADI. Trimming at V came to 5 bases and at J to 0 bases, leaving 2 bases not matched to a gene. CDR3 length: 14 amino acids. The chain's CDR3 is CASSSGASTDTQYF. CDR3 DNA: TGCGCCAGCAGTAGCGGGGCAAGCACAGATACGCAGTATTTT.

This clonotype has only a few counts. Compared with germline, one end of the junction differs, possibly owing to a read error. The chain combines TRBV7-9 with TRBJ2-6; maybe TRBD2 (7 bases). Germline CDR1 is SEHNR and CDR2 is FQNEAQ (reference sequence). This CDR3 comprises 16 residues. The CDR3 here is CASSPRGDTGAKVLTF. CDR3 bases: TGTGCCAGCAGCCCACGGGGGGACACCGGGGCCAAAGTCCTGACTTTC.

This clonotype was detected ten times or more. The CDR3 nucleotides read TGTGCCAGCAGCCGACCAGGTCCAGTCGGCTACACCTTC. The encoded protein is CASSRPGPVGYTF. The chain couples TRBV14 to TRBJ1-2, with unresolved D. V was clipped by 4 bases and J by 8 bases, with 14 bases between them. The germline gives CDR1 SGHDN, CDR2 FVKESK. This CDR3 region has 13 residues.

This clonotype occurred many times. V is TRBV28 and J is TRBJ1-2; D is unresolved. The germline V gene encodes CDR1 MDHEN and CDR2 SYDVKM. The CDR3 is 16 amino acids. Deletions cut 4 bases from V and 0 bases from J, with 15 bases between. CDR3 protein: CASSSTRVTANYGYTF. The CDR3 nucleotides read TGTGCCAGCAGTTCCACGCGAGTTACAGCTAACTATGGCTACACCTTC.

This clonotype turned up a few times. This chain uses TRBV7-2 with TRBJ2-1, with a possible D match to TRBD2 (7 bases). V lost 5 bases, J lost 12 bases, and 17 bases lay in between. Germline lookup yields CDR1 SGHTA and CDR2 FQGNSA. This CDR3 has 13 residues. CDR3 residues: CASSNGGGRWQFF. As DNA, the CDR3 is TGTGCCAGCAGCAACGGCGGGGGCCGTTGGCAGTTCTTC.